Given below is one T cell receptor beta chain in context. As yet, its antigen is unknown. This specimen belongs to a study of cytomegalovirus exposure and HLA in healthy donors. Germline V CDR1 and CDR2: SGHRS, YFSETQ. V was clipped by 3 bases and J by 6 bases; unmatched bases: 12. The CDR3 runs to 16 residues. Study outcomes and limitations: Most observed TCR sequences were rare, whereas some public TCRs were detected in many donors. Being indistinguishable, some V segments were excluded, TRBV6-2 and TRBV6-3 among them.

PCR amplification relied on 60 Vbeta primers (plus 13 Jbeta primers). Measured with immunoSEQ multiplex PCR; TCRdb has only the in-frame clones, and not every one. The data hold 95,000 to 120,000 clones, with approximately 80% observed a single time. The TCR was taken from a woman under 30 in good health and CMV-seronegative. The sequenced sample was PBMCs. V gene TRBV5-1 combines with J gene TRBJ2-3; TRBD2 matches at 8 bases. The CDR3 region is CASSWGGAGAADTQYF. CDR3 nucleotides: TGCGCCAGCAGCTGGGGGGGAGCGGGAGCAGCGGATACGCAGTATTTT.